Following are 19 T cell receptor beta chains from one sample sequenced in a study of shared T cell receptors in the human thymus (dated by TCRdb to the early 2020s). The protocol used for the library was the immunoSEQ multiplex PCR assay. TCRdb obtained this table from immuneACCESS and retained in-frame rearrangements with V and J assigned. These tables miss some clones; where compared with another copy, unresolved V genes account for less than half of the shortfall, and the remainder is unexplained. In this sample the table shows 600,000 to 900,000 clones, 80% to 90% of which occur a single time. Of the sample, around 0.01% falls within the top ten clones. This same sample was also part of a study on human thymus T cells.

Sequencing used thymocytes. All receptors come from a girl in the first two years of life with a congenital heart defect. Donor details come from another sample of the same person, matched by shared clones.

This clone has more than one count but fewer than ten. The V gene is TRBV2, the J gene TRBJ2-3, with 9 nucleotides matching TRBD2. CDR1 and CDR2 (germline): SNHLY, FYNNEI. Germline trimming cut 1 base from V and 0 bases from J; bases unmatched to any gene: 5. The CDR3 sequence is 17 residues long. The CDR3 here is CASSEGGSGGSTDTQYF. CDR3 in DNA: TGTGCCAGCAGTGAAGGTGGAAGCGGGGGGAGCACAGATACGCAGTATTTT.

The chain employs TRBV4-3 and TRBJ1-2; D gene ambiguous. CDR3 length equals 19 residues. Germline loops: CDR1 LGHNA, CDR2 YSLEER. V lost 0 bases and J lost 6, with 26 bases in between. CDR3 in amino acids: CASSQDSRAPHVGPHGYTF. The CDR3 nucleotides read TGCGCCAGCAGCCAAGATTCGAGGGCTCCCCATGTTGGGCCTCATGGCTACACCTTC.

This clone occurred once. The rearrangement joins TRBV15 to TRBJ2-5; 9 nucleotides align to TRBD2. This CDR3 has 13 amino acids. V dropped 6 bases and J dropped 5; count of bases not matched to a gene: 4. CDR1 is LNHNV and CDR2 is YYDKDF in the germline V gene (reference sequence). CDR3 sequence: CATSASGDETQYF. CDR3 bases: TGTGCCACCAGTGCTAGCGGGGATGAGACCCAGTACTTC.

The chain uses TRBV7-2 and TRBJ2-2, with a tentative D call TRBD1 (5 bases). The CDR3 consists of 17 residues. The V gene's germline CDR1 is SGHTA and CDR2 FQGNSA. V lost 1 base and J lost 4, with 16 bases in between. CDR3 in DNA: TGTGCCAGCAGCTTAGTCCCCTGGGGCTCTGTCACCGGGGAGCTGTTTTTT. Protein product: CASSLVPWGSVTGELFF.

V is TRBV27 and J is TRBJ2-2, with a weak D call TRBD2 (6 bases). V shed 8 bases and J shed 0 bases, with 10 bases lying between them. The germline CDR1 and CDR2 sequences are MNHEY and SMNVEV (reference sequence). This CDR3 region has 14 residues. CDR3 loop: CASRDWANTGELFF. For the CDR3, the DNA is TGTGCCAGCCGGGACTGGGCGAACACCGGGGAGCTGTTTTTT.

V usage is TRBV27 and J usage is TRBJ2-1; D perhaps matches TRBD2 (5 bases). This CDR3 contains 11 residues. With 5 bases removed from V and 6 bases from J, the gap between germline ends came to 5 bases. Germline-derived CDR1 and CDR2 are MNHEY and SMNVEV (reference sequence). CDR3 sequence reads: CASSEGNEQFF. The CDR3 bases are TGTGCCAGCAGTGAGGGCAATGAGCAGTTCTTC.

The chain links TRBV4-1 to TRBJ1-5, with a tentative D call TRBD1 (5 bases). Germline lookup yields CDR1 MGHRA and CDR2 YSYEKL. With 3 bases removed from V and 3 bases from J, the gap between germline ends came to 9 bases. The CDR3 totals 14 residues. CDR3 sequence (DNA): TGCGCCAGCAGCCAGAAGGGGAACAATCAGCCCCAGCATTTT. Its translation: CASSQKGNNQPQHF.

J is TRBJ1-2 and V is TRBV7-8; TRBD1 matches at 8 bases. The V gene's germline CDR1 is SGHVS and CDR2 FQNEAQ. CDR3 length equals 15 residues. V shed 2 bases and J 6 bases; nucleotides not matched to a gene: 8. This CDR3 reads CASSLMDRESHGYTF. In nucleotides, the CDR3 is TGTGCCAGCAGCTTAATGGACAGGGAAAGTCATGGCTACACCTTC.

The rearrangement joins TRBV14 to TRBJ2-3; 8 bases map to TRBD2. The CDR3 extends over 18 amino acids. Trimming removed 3 bases from V and 2 bases from J; junction bases left unmatched: 13. Germline-derived CDR1 and CDR2 are SGHDN and FVKESK. DNA of the CDR3: TGTGCCAGCAGCCAGGGTCGGGGGGGCCAGAGTAACACAGATACGCAGTATTTT. This codes for CASSQGRGGQSNTDTQYF.

The chain uses TRBV2 and TRBJ1-2; possibly TRBD1 for D (5 bases). The germline gives CDR1 SNHLY, CDR2 FYNNEI. The V end lost 7 bases, the J end lost 5 bases, and 26 bases lay between the germline ends. The CDR3 runs 17 residues. CDR3 bases: TGTGCCAGCATAGAAAACGGGGGACTCCCCTTTCAATATGGCTACACCTTC. Its translation is CASIENGGLPFQYGYTF.

This clone was seen just once. The chain links TRBV4-3 to TRBJ2-3; 13 bases match TRBD2. Germline CDR1 is LGHNA and CDR2 is YSLEER. This CDR3 spans 19 amino acids. The trim removed 0 bases at V and 0 bases at J, leaving 6 bases unmatched. CDR3 DNA: TGCGCCAGCAGCCAAGAGGGGGTGGGACTAGCGGGGAGCACAGATACGCAGTATTTT. This encodes CASSQEGVGLAGSTDTQYF.

J is TRBJ2-3 and V is TRBV5-1, with TRBD1 matching over 9 bases. V gave up 0 bases and J gave up 5 bases; unmatched junction bases: 7. Germline V gene sequence: CDR1 SGHRS, CDR2 YFSETQ. This CDR3 contains 16 residues. CDR3 in DNA: TGCGCCAGCAGCTTGGCACAGGGGGCGCCGAAAGATACGCAGTATTTT. It translates to CASSLAQGAPKDTQYF.

The gene calls are TRBV5-6 and TRBJ1-6, with TRBD1 matching 7 bases. V trimming: 0 bases; J trimming: 3 bases; junction bases outside the gene matches: 6. This CDR3 is built from 17 residues. Germline V gene lookup returns CDR1 SGHDT and CDR2 YYEEEE. CDR3 nucleotides: TGTGCCAGCAGCTTGGCAACAGGGGCGAACTATAATTCACCCCTCCACTTT. This translates into CASSLATGANYNSPLHF.

The rearrangement joins TRBV27 to TRBJ1-6; 10 nucleotides align to TRBD1. CDR3 length: 15 residues. CDR1 MNHEY and CDR2 SMNVEV come from the germline V gene (reference sequence). J lost 9 bases, V lost 1 base, and 3 bases had no gene match. The CDR3 reads CASSLLTGGSSPLHF. In nucleotides, the CDR3 is TGTGCCAGCAGTTTATTGACAGGGGGCTCTTCACCCCTCCACTTT.

As concerns this clone: Other DNA sequences of this sample code for an identical CDR3. The rearrangement links TRBV9 to TRBJ2-3; D is unclear. V was clipped by 0 bases and J by 2 bases, with 4 bases between them. Germline V gene lookup returns CDR1 SGDLS and CDR2 YYNGEE. The CDR3 is 13 amino acids. This CDR3 reads CASSVGATDTQYF. CDR3 nucleotide sequence: TGTGCCAGCAGCGTAGGGGCCACAGATACGCAGTATTTT.

The chain links TRBV27 to TRBJ1-6; 9 bases agree with TRBD1. Germline V gene lookup returns CDR1 MNHEY and CDR2 SMNVEV (reference sequence). The CDR3 spans 14 residues. The J segment lost 13 bases and the V segment lost 7 bases, leaving 11 bases of the junction unmatched. CDR3 in amino acids: CASTSTGGWVPLHF. The CDR3 DNA sequence: TGTGCCAGCACCTCAACAGGGGGCTGGGTGCCCCTCCACTTT.

This clone has just one count. The rearrangement links TRBV4-1 to TRBJ1-6, with 11 bases lining up with TRBD1. The CDR3 runs 15 residues. Germline V gene data show CDR1 as MGHRA and CDR2 as YSYEKL. With 2 bases clipped from V and 9 bases from J, the junction kept 3 bases outside the gene matches. For the CDR3, the DNA is TGCGCCAGCAGCCAACCCGGGACAGGGGGTTCACCCCTCCACTTT. This gives the protein CASSQPGTGGSPLHF.

The J gene is TRBJ1-1, the V gene TRBV11-2; TRBD1 might be the D (5 bases). The V gene lost 5 bases and the J gene lost 3 bases, with 10 bases spanning the gap. Germline V gene lookup returns CDR1 SGHAT and CDR2 FQNNGV. This CDR3 contains 13 residues. The CDR3 reads CASSGTRDTEAFF. The CDR3 nucleotides read TGTGCCAGCAGCGGGACTAGGGACACTGAAGCTTTCTTT.

The chain is built from TRBV27 and TRBJ2-5; possible D gene TRBD2, 7 bases. Germline values: CDR1 MNHEY, CDR2 SMNVEV (reference sequence). Trimming removed 6 bases at V and 14 bases at J, with 19 bases between. The length of the CDR3 is 12 residues. The CDR3 protein is CASSARGRGHYF. CDR3 bases: TGTGCCAGCAGCGCCCGGGGGCGGGGGCATTACTTC.